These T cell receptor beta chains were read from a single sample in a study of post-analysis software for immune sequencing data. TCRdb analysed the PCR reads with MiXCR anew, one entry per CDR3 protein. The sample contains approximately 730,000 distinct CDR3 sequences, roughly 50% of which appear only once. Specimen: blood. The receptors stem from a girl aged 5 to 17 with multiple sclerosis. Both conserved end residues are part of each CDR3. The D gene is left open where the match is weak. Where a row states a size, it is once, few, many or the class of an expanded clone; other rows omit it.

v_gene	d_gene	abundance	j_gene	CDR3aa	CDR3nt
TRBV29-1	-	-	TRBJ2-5	CSVDRGEYF	TGCAGCGTTGACAGGGGGGAGTACTTC
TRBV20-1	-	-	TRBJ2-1	CSARDSRGGPRAQFF	TGCAGTGCTAGAGATTCCCGAGGAGGCCCCCGAGCGCAGTTCTTC
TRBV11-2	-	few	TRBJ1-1	CASSPINTEAFF	TGTGCCAGCAGCCCAATAAACACTGAAGCTTTCTTT
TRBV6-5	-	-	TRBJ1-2	CASSTDWSGNYGYTF	TGTGCCAGCAGTACGGACTGGTCGGGAAACTATGGCTACACCTTC
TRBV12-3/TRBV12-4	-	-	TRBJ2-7	CASSSRVASEQYF	TGTGCCAGCAGTTCCAGGGTTGCGAGCGAGCAGTACTTC
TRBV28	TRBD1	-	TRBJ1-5	CASREQGMGNQPQHF	TGTGCCAGCAGGGAACAGGGGATGGGCAATCAGCCCCAGCATTTT
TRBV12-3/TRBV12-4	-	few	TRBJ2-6	CASSSGVSGANVLTF	TGTGCCAGCAGTTCAGGGGTCTCTGGGGCCAACGTCCTGACTTTC
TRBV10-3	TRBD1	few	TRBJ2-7	CATTWRSGQGDEQYF	TGTGCCACCACTTGGAGGTCGGGCCAGGGGGACGAGCAGTACTTC
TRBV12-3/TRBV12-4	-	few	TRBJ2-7	CAGSFPARGGWNEQYF	TGTGCCGGCAGTTTCCCCGCCAGGGGGGGCTGGAACGAGCAGTACTTC
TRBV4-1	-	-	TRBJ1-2	CASSQPVAGPLNYGYTF	TGCGCCAGCAGCCAACCAGTCGCAGGGCCGTTGAACTATGGCTACACCTTC
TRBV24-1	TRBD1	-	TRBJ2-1	CATSDVSGTGLDNEQFF	TGTGCCACCAGTGATGTGTCCGGGACAGGGTTGGACAATGAGCAGTTCTTC
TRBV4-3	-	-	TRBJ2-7	CASSQRTGREQYF	TGCGCCAGCAGCCAGAGGACCGGCCGAGAGCAGTACTTC
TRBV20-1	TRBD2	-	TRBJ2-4	CSAQTTSGVKTIQYF	TGCAGTGCTCAGACGACTAGCGGGGTAAAAACCATTCAGTACTTC
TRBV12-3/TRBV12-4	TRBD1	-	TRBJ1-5	CASRKTGGNQPQHF	TGTGCCAGCAGGAAAACAGGGGGCAATCAGCCCCAGCATTTT